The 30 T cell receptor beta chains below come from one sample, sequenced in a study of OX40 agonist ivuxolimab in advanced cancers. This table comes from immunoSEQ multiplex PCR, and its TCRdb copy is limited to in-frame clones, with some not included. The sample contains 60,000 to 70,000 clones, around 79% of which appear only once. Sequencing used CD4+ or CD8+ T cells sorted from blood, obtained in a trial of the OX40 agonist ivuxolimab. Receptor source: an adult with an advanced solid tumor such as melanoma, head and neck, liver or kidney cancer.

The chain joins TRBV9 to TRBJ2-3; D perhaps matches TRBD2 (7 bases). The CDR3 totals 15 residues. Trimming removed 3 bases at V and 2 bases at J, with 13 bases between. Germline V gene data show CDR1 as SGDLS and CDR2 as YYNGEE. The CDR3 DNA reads TGTGCCAGCAGCGCCACGGGGGGCCCCACAGATACGCAGTATTTT. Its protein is CASSATGGPTDTQYF.

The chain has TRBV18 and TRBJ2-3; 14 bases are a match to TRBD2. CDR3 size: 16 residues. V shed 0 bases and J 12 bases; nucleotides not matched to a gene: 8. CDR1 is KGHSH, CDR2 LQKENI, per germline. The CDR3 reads CASSPPGLAGEGTQYF. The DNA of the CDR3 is TGTGCCAGCTCACCACCGGGACTAGCGGGAGAGGGGACACAGTATTTT.

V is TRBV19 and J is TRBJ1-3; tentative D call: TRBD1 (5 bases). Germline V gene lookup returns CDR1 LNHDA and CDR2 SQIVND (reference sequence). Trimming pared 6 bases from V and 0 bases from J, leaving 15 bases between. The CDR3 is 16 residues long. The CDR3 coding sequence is TGTGCCAGTAGGCCCAGGGACCTCCACTCTGGAAACACCATATATTTT. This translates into CASRPRDLHSGNTIYF.

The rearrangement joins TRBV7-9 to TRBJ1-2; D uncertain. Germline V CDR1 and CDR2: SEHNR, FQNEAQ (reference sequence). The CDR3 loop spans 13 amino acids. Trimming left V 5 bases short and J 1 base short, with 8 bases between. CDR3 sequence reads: CASSLSNNYGYTF. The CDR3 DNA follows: TGTGCCAGCAGCCTCTCCAATAACTATGGCTACACCTTC.

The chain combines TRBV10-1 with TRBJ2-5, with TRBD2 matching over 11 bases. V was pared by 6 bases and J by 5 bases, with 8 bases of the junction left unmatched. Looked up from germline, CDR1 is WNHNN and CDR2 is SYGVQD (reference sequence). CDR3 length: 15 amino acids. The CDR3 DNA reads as TGCGCCAGCAGCCCCCTAGCGGGGGGCGGGGAGACCCAGTACTTC. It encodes CASSPLAGGGETQYF.

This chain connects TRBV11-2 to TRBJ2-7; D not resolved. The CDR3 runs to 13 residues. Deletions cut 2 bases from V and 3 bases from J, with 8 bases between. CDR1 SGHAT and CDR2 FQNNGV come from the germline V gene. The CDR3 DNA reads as TGTGCCAGCAGCTTATCCACGCTCTACGAGCAGTACGTC. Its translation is CASSLSTLYEQYV.

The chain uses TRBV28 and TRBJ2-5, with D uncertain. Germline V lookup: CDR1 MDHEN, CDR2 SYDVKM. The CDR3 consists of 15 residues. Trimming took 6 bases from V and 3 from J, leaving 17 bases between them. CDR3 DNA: TGTGCCAGCAGCCCCCCCCCGGGTTGGGAAGAGACCCAGTACTTC. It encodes CASSPPPGWEETQYF.

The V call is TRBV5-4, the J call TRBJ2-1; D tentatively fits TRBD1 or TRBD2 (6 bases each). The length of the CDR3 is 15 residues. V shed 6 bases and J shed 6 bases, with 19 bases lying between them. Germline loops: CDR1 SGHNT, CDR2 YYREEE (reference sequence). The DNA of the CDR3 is TGTGCCAGCAACTACGGGGGCGGTCCTATCAATGAGCAGTTCTTC. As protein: CASNYGGGPINEQFF.

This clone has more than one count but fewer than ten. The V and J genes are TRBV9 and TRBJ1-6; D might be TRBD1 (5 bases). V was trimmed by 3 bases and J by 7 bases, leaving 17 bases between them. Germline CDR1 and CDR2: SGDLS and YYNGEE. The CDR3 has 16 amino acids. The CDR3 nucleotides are TGTGCCAGCAGCGGTCAGAACAGGATGGGGAATTCACCCCTCCACTTT. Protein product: CASSGQNRMGNSPLHF.

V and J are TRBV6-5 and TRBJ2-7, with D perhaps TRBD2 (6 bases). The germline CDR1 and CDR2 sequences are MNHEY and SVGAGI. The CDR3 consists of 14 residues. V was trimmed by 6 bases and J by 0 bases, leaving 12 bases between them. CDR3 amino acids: CASSRETSSYEQYV. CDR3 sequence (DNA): TGTGCCAGCAGCCGGGAGACTAGCTCCTACGAGCAGTACGTC.

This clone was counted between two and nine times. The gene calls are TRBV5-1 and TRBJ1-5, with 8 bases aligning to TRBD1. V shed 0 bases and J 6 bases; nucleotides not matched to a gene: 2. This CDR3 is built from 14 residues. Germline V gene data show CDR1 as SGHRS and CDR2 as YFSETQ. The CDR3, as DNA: TGCGCCAGCAGCTTGGAGACAGGGGTTCAGCCCCAGCATTTT. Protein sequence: CASSLETGVQPQHF.

Here the CDR3 DNA reads TGTGCCAGCAGCTTCGGGGGGAATGAGCAGTTCTTC. The encoded protein is CASSFGGNEQFF. The chain uses TRBV11-2 and TRBJ2-1, with TRBD2 matching 7 bases. Germline assignment: CDR1 SGHAT and CDR2 FQNNGV. The J segment lost 7 bases and the V segment lost 3 bases, leaving 0 bases of the junction unmatched. The CDR3 is made up of 12 amino acids.

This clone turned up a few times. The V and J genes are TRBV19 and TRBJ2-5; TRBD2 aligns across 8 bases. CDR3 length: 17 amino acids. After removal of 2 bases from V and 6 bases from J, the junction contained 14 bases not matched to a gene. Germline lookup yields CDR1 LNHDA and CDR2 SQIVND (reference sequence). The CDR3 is CASSIKWIAGMVKTQYF. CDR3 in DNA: TGTGCCAGTAGTATAAAGTGGATAGCGGGAATGGTTAAGACCCAGTACTTC.

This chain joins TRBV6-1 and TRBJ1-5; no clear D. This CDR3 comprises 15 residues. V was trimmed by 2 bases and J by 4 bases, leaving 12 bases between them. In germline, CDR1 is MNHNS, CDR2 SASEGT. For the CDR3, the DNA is TGTGCCAGCAGTGAATTGGCGGGGTGGAATCAGCCCCAGCATTTT. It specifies CASSELAGWNQPQHF.

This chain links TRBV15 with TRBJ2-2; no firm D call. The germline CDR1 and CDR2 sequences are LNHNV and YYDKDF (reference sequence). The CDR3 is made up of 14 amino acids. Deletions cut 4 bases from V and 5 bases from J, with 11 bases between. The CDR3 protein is CATSTEDSTGELFF. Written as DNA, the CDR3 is TGTGCCACCAGCACGGAAGACTCGACCGGGGAGCTGTTTTTT.

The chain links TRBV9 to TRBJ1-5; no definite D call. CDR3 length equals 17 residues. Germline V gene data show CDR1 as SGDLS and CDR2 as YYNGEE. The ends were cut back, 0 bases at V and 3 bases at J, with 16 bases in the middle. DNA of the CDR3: TGTGCCAGCAGCGTAGGCAGCGAGCGCCATCCCAATCAGCCCCAGCATTTT. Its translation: CASSVGSERHPNQPQHF.

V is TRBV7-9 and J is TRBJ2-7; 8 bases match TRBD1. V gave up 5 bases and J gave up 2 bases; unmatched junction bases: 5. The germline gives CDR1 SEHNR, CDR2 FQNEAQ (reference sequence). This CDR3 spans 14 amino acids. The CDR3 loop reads CASSPRTGPYEQYF. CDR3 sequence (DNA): TGTGCCAGCAGCCCAAGGACAGGGCCCTACGAGCAGTACTTC.

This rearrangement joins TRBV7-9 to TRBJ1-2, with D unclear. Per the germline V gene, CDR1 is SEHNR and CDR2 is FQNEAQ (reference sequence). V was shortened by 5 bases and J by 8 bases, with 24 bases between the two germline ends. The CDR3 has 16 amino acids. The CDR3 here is CASSPNLLGPMLGYTF. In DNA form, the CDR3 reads TGTGCCAGCAGCCCAAACCTCTTGGGCCCTATGTTGGGCTACACCTTC.

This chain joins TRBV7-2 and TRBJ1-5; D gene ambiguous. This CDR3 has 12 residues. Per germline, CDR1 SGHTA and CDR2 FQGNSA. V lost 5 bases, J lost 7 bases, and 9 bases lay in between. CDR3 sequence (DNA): TGTGCCAGCAGCCTACTGGAACAGCCCCAGCATTTT. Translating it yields CASSLLEQPQHF.

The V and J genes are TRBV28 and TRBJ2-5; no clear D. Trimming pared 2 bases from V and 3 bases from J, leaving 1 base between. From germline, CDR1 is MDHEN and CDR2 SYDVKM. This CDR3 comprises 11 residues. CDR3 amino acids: CASSLKETQYF. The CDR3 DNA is TGTGCCAGCAGTTTAAAAGAGACCCAGTACTTC.

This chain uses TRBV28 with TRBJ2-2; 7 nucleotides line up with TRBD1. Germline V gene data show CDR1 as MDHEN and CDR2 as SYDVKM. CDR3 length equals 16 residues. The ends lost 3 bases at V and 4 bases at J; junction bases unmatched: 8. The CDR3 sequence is CASSFPKHRGTGELFF. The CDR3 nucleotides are TGTGCCAGCAGTTTCCCCAAGCACAGGGGCACCGGGGAGCTGTTTTTT.

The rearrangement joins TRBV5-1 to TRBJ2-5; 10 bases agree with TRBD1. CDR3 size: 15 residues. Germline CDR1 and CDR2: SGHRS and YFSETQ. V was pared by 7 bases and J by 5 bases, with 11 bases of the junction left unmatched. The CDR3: CASATGTGERETQYF. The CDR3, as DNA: TGCGCCAGCGCGACCGGGACAGGGGAGAGGGAGACCCAGTACTTC. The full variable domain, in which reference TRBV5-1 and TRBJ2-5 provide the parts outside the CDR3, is KAGVTQTPRYLIKTRGQQVTLSCSPISGHRSVSWYQQTPGQGLQFLFEYFSETQRNKGNFPGRFSGRQFSNSRSEMNVSTLELGDSALYLCASATGTGERETQYFGPGTRLLVL.

The CDR3 sequence is CASSLGGTGFQRQPQHF. CDR3 nucleotides: TGTGCCAGCAGCTTAGGGGGGACAGGGTTTCAAAGACAGCCCCAGCATTTT. The chain couples TRBV7-8 to TRBJ1-5; TRBD1 agrees at 9 bases. CDR1 is SGHVS and CDR2 is FQNEAQ in the germline V gene. The CDR3 is 17 amino acids. V was clipped by 1 base and J by 7 bases; unmatched bases: 11.

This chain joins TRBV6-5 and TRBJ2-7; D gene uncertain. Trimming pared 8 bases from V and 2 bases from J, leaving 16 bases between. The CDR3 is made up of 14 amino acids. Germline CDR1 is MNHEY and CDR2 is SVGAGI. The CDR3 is CASLGPSYPYEQYF. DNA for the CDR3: TGTGCCAGCCTCGGCCCCAGTTACCCCTACGAGCAGTACTTC.

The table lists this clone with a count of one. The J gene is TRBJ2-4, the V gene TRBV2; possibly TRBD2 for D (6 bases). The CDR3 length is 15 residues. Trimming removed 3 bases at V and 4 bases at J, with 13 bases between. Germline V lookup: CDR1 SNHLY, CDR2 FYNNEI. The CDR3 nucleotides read TGTGCCAGCAGTGATTTGTTGGACTATAAAAACATTCAGTACTTC. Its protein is CASSDLLDYKNIQYF.

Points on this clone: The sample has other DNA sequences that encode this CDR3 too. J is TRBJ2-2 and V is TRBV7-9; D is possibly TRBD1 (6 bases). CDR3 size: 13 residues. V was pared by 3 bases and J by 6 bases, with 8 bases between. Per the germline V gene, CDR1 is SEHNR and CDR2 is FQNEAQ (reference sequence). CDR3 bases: TGTGCCAGCAGCTTGGCAGGGGCCGGGGAGCTGTTTTTT. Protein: CASSLAGAGELFF. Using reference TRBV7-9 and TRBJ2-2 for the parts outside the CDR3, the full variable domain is DTGVSQNPRHKITKRGQNVTFRCDPISEHNRLYWYRQTLGQGPEFLTYFQNEAQLEKSRLLSDRFSAERPKGSFSTLEIQRTEQGDSAMYLCASSLAGAGELFFGEGSRLTVL.

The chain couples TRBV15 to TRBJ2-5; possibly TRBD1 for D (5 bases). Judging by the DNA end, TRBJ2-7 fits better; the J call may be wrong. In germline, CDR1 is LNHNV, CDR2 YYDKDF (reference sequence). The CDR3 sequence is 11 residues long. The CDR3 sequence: CATRGAYEQYF. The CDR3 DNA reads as TGTGCCACCAGAGGGGCCTACGAGCAGTACTTC.

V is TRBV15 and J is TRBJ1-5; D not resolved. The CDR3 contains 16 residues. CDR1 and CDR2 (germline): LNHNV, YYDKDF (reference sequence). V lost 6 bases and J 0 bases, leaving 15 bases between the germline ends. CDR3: CATRPENMYSNQPQHF. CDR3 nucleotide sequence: TGTGCCACCAGACCGGAAAACATGTATAGCAATCAGCCCCAGCATTTT. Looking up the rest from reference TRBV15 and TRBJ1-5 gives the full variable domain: DAMVIQNPRYQVTQFGKPVTLSCSQTLNHNVMYWYQQKSSQAPKLLFHYYDKDFNNEADTPDNFQSRRPNTSFCFLDIRSPGLGDTAMYLCATRPENMYSNQPQHFGDGTRLSIL.

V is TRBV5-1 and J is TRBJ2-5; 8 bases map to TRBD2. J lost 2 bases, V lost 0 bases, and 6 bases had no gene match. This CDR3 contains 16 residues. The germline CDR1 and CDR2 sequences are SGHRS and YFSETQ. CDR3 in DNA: TGCGCCAGCAGCTTGGGAGGGACTAGTAAACAAGAGACCCAGTACTTC. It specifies CASSLGGTSKQETQYF.

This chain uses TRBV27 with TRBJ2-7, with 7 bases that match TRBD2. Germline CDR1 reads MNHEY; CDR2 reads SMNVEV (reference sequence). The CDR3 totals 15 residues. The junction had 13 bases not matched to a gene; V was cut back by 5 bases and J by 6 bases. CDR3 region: CASSQESGNLFEQYF. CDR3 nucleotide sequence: TGTGCCAGCAGTCAGGAAAGCGGGAACTTGTTCGAGCAGTACTTC.